What follows is one T cell receptor (beta chain) and its context. Data came from immunoSEQ multiplex PCR; TCRdb stores just in-frame clones and leaves some out. The table includes 35,000 to 45,000 clones, 75% to 90% detected once. The data belong to a study of blood T cell repertoires in COVID-19. V was shortened by 3 bases and J by 4 bases, with 12 bases between the two germline ends. Germline V gene sequence: CDR1 KGHSH, CDR2 LQKENI. The CDR3 is 14 residues long. The material sequenced was peripheral blood. V gene TRBV18 combines with J gene TRBJ2-5; tentatively, D is TRBD1 (6 bases). The receptor was isolated from a human donor in a cohort sampled during active COVID-19. CDR3 in amino acids: CASSPQDRPETQYF. DNA for the CDR3: TGTGCCAGCTCACCTCAGGACAGACCAGAGACCCAGTACTTC.